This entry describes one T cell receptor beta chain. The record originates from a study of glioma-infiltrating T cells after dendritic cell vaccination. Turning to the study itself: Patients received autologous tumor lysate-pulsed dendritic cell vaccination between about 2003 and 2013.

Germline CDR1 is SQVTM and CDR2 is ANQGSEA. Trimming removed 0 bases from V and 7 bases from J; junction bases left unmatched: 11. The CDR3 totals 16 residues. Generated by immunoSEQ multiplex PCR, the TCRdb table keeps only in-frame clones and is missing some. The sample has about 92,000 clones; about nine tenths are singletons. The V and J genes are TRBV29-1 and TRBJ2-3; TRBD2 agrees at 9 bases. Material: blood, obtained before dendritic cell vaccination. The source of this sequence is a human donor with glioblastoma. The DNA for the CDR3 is TGCAGCGTTGAAGAGTCGACTAGCGGAAGGTATTATACGCAGTATTTT. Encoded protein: CSVEESTSGRYYTQYF.